This record concerns one T cell receptor beta chain sequence. PCR was performed a second time for about 7 to 12 cycles using a sample-barcoded 5' primer and a J-beta primer mix. Every cDNA molecule bore a tag from a template-switch adaptor containing 12 random nucleotides. TCRdb reprocessed the 5' RACE reads with MiXCR, giving one entry per CDR3 protein. The data hold 1.4 million to 1.5 million distinct CDR3 sequences, with 35% to 45% observed a single time. This CDR3 has 14 amino acids. These data are taken from a study of blood T cells in healthy people across ages. The donors, healthy Caucasians from Russia, were aged about 6 to 95. The authors drew about 9.5 milliliters of peripheral blood from each donor.

Sequenced input: blood. This clonotype was sampled from a woman under 30 in good health. The chain has TRBV6-7 and TRBJ2-7; 7 nucleotides line up with TRBD1. TRBV6-7 has ORF status, its function being uncertain. The CDR3 DNA follows: TGTGTCCCCGACGAGGACAGGTACTTCTACGAGCAGTACTTC. It encodes CVPDEDRYFYEQYF.